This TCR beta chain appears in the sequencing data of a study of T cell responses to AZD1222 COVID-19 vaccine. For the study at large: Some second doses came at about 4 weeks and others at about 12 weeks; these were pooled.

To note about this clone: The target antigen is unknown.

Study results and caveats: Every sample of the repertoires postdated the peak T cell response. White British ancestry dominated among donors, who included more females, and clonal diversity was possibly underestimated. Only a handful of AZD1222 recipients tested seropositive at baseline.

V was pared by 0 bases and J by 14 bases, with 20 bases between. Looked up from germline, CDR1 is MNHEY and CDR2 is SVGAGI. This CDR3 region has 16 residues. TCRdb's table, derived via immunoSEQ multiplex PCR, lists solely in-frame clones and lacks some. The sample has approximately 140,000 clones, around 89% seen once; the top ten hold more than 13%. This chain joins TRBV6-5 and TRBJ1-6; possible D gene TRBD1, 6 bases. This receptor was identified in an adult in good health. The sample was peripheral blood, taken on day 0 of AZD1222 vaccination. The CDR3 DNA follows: TGTGCCAGCAGTTACTCGGCGGCGGGGGCAAGTATAGCCCTCCACTTT. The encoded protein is CASSYSAAGASIALHF.